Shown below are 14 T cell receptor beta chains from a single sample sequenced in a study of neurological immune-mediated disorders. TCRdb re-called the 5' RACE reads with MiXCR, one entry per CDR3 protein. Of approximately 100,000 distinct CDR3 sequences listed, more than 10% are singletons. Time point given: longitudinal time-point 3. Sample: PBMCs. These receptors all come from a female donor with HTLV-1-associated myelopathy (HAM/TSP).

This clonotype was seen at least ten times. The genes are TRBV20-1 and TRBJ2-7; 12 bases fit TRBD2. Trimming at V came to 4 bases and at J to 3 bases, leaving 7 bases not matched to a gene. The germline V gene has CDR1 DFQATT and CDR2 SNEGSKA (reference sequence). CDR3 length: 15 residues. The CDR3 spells CSATNRLAGVYEQYF. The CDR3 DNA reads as TGCAGTGCTACGAATAGACTAGCGGGGGTCTACGAGCAGTACTTC.

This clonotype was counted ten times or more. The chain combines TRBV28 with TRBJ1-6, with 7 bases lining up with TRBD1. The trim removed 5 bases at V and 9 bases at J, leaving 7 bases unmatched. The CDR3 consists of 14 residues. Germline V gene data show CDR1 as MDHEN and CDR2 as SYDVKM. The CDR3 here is CASSLDRVVSPLHF. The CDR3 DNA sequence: TGTGCCAGCAGTCTAGACAGGGTCGTTTCACCCCTCCACTTT.

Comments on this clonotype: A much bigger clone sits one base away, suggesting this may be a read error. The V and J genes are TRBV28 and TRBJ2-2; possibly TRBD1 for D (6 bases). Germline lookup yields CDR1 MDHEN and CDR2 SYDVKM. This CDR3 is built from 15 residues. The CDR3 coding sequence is TGTGCCAGCAGTTCCGTCGAAGGACAGCCCGGGGACCTGTTTTTT. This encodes CASSSVEGQPGDLFF.

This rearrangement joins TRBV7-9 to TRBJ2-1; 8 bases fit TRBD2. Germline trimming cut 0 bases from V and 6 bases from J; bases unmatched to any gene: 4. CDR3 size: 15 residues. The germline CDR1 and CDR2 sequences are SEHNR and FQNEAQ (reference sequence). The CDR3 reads CASSLAGTRVNEQFF. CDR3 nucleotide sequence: TGTGCCAGCAGCTTAGCAGGGACTAGGGTCAATGAGCAGTTCTTC.

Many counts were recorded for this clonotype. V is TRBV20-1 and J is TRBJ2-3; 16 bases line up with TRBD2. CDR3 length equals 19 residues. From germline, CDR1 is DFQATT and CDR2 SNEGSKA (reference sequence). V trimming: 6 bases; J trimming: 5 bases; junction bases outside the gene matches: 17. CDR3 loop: CSADKAIGTSGGAVDTQYF. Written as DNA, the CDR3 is TGCAGTGCCGACAAGGCTATCGGGACTAGCGGGGGGGCGGTAGATACGCAGTATTTT.

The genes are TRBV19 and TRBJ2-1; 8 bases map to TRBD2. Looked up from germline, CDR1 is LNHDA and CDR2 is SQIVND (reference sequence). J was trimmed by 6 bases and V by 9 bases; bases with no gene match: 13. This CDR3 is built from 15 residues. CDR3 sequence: CASARWAGGLNEQFF. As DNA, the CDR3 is TGTGCCAGCGCCCGTTGGGCGGGGGGCCTCAATGAGCAGTTCTTC.

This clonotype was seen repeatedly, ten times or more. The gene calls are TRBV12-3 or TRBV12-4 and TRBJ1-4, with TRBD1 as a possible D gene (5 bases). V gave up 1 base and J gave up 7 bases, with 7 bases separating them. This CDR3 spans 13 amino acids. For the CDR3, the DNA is TGTGCCAGCAGTTTAGGGACACGTGAAAAACTGTTTTTT. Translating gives CASSLGTREKLFF.

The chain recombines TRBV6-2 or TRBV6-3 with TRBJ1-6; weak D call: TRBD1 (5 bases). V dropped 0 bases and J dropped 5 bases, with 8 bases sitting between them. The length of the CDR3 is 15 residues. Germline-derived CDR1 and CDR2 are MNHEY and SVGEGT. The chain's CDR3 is CASSYSGRNNSPLHF. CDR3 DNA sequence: TGTGCCAGCAGTTACTCGGGACGGAATAATTCACCCCTCCACTTT.

CDR3 coding DNA: TGCGCCAGCAGCCCGTCGGGGGCCTCTCTCGAGCAGTACTTC. Protein: CASSPSGASLEQYF. The V and J genes are TRBV5-1 and TRBJ2-7; D possibly uses TRBD1 or TRBD2 (6 bases each). The CDR3 totals 14 residues. Trimming left V 4 bases short and J 6 bases short, with 17 bases between. Germline lookup yields CDR1 SGHRS and CDR2 YFSETQ.

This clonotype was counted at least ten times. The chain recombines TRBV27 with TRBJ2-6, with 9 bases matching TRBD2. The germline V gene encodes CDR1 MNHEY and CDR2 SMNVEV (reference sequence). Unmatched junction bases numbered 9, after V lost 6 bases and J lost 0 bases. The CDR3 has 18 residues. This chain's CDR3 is CASSRGGAAISGANVLTF. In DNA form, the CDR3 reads TGTGCCAGCAGCCGCGGGGGGGCCGCCATCTCTGGGGCCAACGTCCTGACTTTC.

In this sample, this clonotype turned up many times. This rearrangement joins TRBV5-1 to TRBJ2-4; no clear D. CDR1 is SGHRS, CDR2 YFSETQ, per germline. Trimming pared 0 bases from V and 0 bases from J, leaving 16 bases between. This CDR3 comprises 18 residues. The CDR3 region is CASSLGASRLEAKNIQYF. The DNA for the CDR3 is TGCGCCAGCAGCTTGGGGGCCTCGAGGTTGGAAGCCAAAAACATTCAGTACTTC.

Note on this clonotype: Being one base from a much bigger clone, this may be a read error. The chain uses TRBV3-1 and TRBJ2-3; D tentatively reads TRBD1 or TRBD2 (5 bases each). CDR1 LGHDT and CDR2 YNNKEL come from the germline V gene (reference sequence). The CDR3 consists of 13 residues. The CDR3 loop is CASTLGVTDTLYF. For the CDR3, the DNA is TGTGCCAGCACCTTGGGGGTCACAGATACGCTGTATTTT.

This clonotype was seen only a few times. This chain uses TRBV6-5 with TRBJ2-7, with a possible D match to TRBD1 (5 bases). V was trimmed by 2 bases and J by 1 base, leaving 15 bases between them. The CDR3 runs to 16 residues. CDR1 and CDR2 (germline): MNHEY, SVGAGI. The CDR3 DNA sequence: TGTGCCAGCAGTTACGGGGCCGTCACTGGATCCTACGAGCAGTACTTC. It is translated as CASSYGAVTGSYEQYF.

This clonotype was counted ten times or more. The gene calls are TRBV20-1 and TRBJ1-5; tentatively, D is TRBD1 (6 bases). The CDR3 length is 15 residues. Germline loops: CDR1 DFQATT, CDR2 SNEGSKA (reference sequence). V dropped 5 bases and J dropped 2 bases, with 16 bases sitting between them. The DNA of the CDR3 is TGCAGTGCTGGGAACAGGGTTCTGGGCAATCAGCCCCAGCATTTT. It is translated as CSAGNRVLGNQPQHF.